This T cell receptor beta chain was sequenced for a study of blood T cell repertoires in COVID-19. Overall study context: Italy, Spain and the United States were the sources of the convalescent and acute COVID-19 samples.

Authors' methods: Reference gene primers were amplified, and this amplification served to estimate nucleated cell counts. Generated by immunoSEQ multiplex PCR, the TCRdb table keeps only in-frame clones and is missing some. V, J and clone size were drawn from that table, and D and trimming were deduced from the DNA. The sample includes 100,000 to 150,000 clones, 86% of them seen just once. Germline V gene data show CDR1 as LNHNV and CDR2 as YYDKDF (reference sequence). This CDR3 has 17 residues. Trimming removed 4 bases from V and 4 bases from J; junction bases left unmatched: 14. The clonotype comes from a human donor in a cohort sampled during active COVID-19. Sequencing was performed on peripheral blood. This rearrangement joins TRBV15 to TRBJ2-3, with 7 positions matching TRBD1. The CDR3 spells CATSKERGQYRADTQYF. In DNA, the CDR3 is TGTGCCACCAGCAAAGAGAGGGGACAGTATCGAGCAGATACGCAGTATTTT.